These 14 T cell receptor beta chains were sequenced from one sample in a study of control samples from healthy donors and cancer patients. The repertoire was sequenced with immunoSEQ multiplex PCR; TCRdb's copy has only in-frame clones and lacks some. Of roughly 130,000 clones in the sample, roughly nine tenths were seen once. Specimen: blood. These receptor sequences come from a woman in her twenties or thirties in good health.

A single count supports this clone. This chain connects TRBV30 to TRBJ2-1; D gene ambiguous. The CDR3 length is 10 residues. CDR1 and CDR2 (germline): GTSNPN, SVGIG (reference sequence). V gave up 5 bases and J gave up 5 bases, with 4 bases separating them. As DNA, the CDR3 is TGTGCCTGGGGGCACAATGAGCAGTTCTTC. Its protein is CAWGHNEQFF.

This chain joins TRBV2 and TRBJ1-3; D is ambiguous. The CDR3 runs to 14 residues. V was pared by 6 bases and J by 0 bases, with 9 bases between. CDR1 and CDR2 from the germline V gene are SNHLY and FYNNEI. The CDR3 region is CASRVIVSGNTIYF. CDR3 DNA sequence: TGTGCCAGCAGAGTCATTGTCTCTGGAAACACCATATATTTT.

The chain is built from TRBV30 and TRBJ1-6; weak D call: TRBD1 (5 bases). The length of the CDR3 is 14 residues. Looked up from germline, CDR1 is GTSNPN and CDR2 is SVGIG (reference sequence). Trimming removed 5 bases from V and 0 bases from J, with 8 bases in between. The CDR3 sequence: CAWYRISYNSPLHF. CDR3 DNA sequence: TGTGCCTGGTACAGGATCTCCTATAATTCACCCCTCCACTTT.

V is TRBV5-5 and J is TRBJ2-5, with 10 nucleotides matching TRBD1. After removal of 0 bases from V and 2 bases from J, the junction contained 10 bases not matched to a gene. This CDR3 spans 18 amino acids. Germline loops: CDR1 SGHKS, CDR2 YYEKEE (reference sequence). CDR3 sequence (DNA): TGTGCCAGCAGCTTGGGGGACAGGGGATCATACCAACAAGAGACCCAGTACTTC. It translates to CASSLGDRGSYQQETQYF.

The chain is built from TRBV11-3 and TRBJ2-2; D possibly corresponds to TRBD1 (6 bases). Germline CDR1 and CDR2: SGHNT and YENEEA. CDR3 size: 14 residues. Trimming shortened V by 5 bases and J by 7 bases, and 14 bases separated the two germline ends. The CDR3 DNA reads TGTGCCAGCAGCAGATACAGGGAAAGCGGGGAGCTGTTTTTT. Amino acid sequence: CASSRYRESGELFF. Variable domain in full (rest from reference TRBV11-3 and TRBJ2-2): EAGVVQSPRYKIIEKKQPVAFWCNPISGHNTLYWYLQNLGQGPELLIRYENEEAVDDSQLPKDRFSAERLKGVDSTLKIQPAELGDSAVYLCASSRYRESGELFFGEGSRLTVL.

V gene TRBV7-2 combines with J gene TRBJ1-1; the match to TRBD1 covers 7 bases. Per the germline V gene, CDR1 is SGHTA and CDR2 is FQGNSA. The CDR3 has 13 residues. With V trimmed by 5 bases and J by 10 bases, 10 bases remained unmatched. CDR3 loop: CASSPTGVGVAFF. The DNA for the CDR3 is TGTGCCAGCAGCCCTACAGGGGTTGGAGTAGCTTTCTTT.

The V gene is TRBV5-1, the J gene TRBJ2-1; 10 bases are shared with TRBD2. Unmatched junction bases numbered 21, after V lost 0 bases and J lost 9 bases. Per germline, CDR1 SGHRS and CDR2 YFSETQ. The CDR3 is 20 amino acids. The CDR3 protein is CASSLDPLPTDLLAGFEQFF. DNA for the CDR3: TGCGCCAGCAGCTTGGATCCGTTACCCACCGACTTACTAGCGGGATTTGAGCAGTTCTTC.

The chain employs TRBV7-9 and TRBJ2-3; TRBD2 matches at 10 bases. Germline values: CDR1 SEHNR, CDR2 FQNEAQ (reference sequence). J was trimmed by 2 bases and V by 5 bases; bases with no gene match: 7. CDR3 length: 16 residues. Written as DNA, the CDR3 is TGTGCCAGCAGCGCAAGGACTAGCGGTCTCACAGATACGCAGTATTTT. Translation gives CASSARTSGLTDTQYF.

The gene calls are TRBV11-2 and TRBJ2-5; D not certain. The CDR3 runs 13 residues. Trimming removed 2 bases at V and 4 bases at J, with 8 bases between. CDR1 SGHAT and CDR2 FQNNGV come from the germline V gene. The CDR3 nucleotides read TGTGCCAGCAGCTTAAGTGGGTTAGAGACCCAGTACTTC. It specifies CASSLSGLETQYF.

The rearrangement joins TRBV30 to TRBJ2-7, with D unclear. The CDR3 loop spans 13 amino acids. The V and J ends lost 7 bases and 9 bases respectively, with 22 bases between them. Germline lookup yields CDR1 GTSNPN and CDR2 SVGIG (reference sequence). The CDR3 nucleotides are TGTGCCTTCCGGGTCCCGGATTTAGTCGGGCAGTACTTC. The encoded protein is CAFRVPDLVGQYF.

This rearrangement joins TRBV7-3 to TRBJ2-1; 7 nucleotides agree with TRBD2. The CDR3 runs to 16 residues. Losses at the gene ends were 6 bases for V and 1 base for J; bases not matched to a gene: 9. The germline gives CDR1 SGHTA, CDR2 FQGTGA. The CDR3 nucleotides are TGTGCCAGCAGTGGGGAGGGCCCTGTATCCTACAATGAGCAGTTCTTC. Encoded protein: CASSGEGPVSYNEQFF. Looking up the rest from reference TRBV7-3 and TRBJ2-1 gives the full variable domain: GAGVSQTPSNKVTEKGKYVELRCDPISGHTALYWYRQSLGQGPEFLIYFQGTGAADDSGLPNDRFFAVRPEGSVSTLKIQRTERGDSAVYLCASSGEGPVSYNEQFFGPGTRLTVL.

This sequence joins TRBV12-3 or TRBV12-4 and TRBJ1-5, with D unclear. V lost 5 bases to trimming and J lost 5 bases, with 7 bases between them. This CDR3 comprises 12 residues. This CDR3 is CASSDGYQPQHF. CDR3 nucleotides: TGTGCCAGCAGTGACGGCTATCAGCCCCAGCATTTT.

The J gene is TRBJ2-1, the V gene TRBV5-4; 8 nucleotides align to TRBD1. Losses at the gene ends were 1 base for V and 8 bases for J; bases not matched to a gene: 5. This CDR3 comprises 14 residues. From germline, CDR1 is SGHNT and CDR2 YYREEE (reference sequence). CDR3 nucleotides: TGTGCCAGCAGCTTGCTTGGACAGGGTGATGAGCAGTTCTTC. It codes for CASSLLGQGDEQFF.

The chain carries TRBV28 and TRBJ1-1; TRBD1 agrees at 8 bases. V gave up 4 bases and J gave up 2 bases; unmatched junction bases: 6. Germline V gene data show CDR1 as MDHEN and CDR2 as SYDVKM. This CDR3 has 15 residues. CDR3: CASSSPGGANTEAFF. The CDR3 nucleotides read TGTGCCAGCAGTTCCCCAGGGGGCGCAAACACTGAAGCTTTCTTT.